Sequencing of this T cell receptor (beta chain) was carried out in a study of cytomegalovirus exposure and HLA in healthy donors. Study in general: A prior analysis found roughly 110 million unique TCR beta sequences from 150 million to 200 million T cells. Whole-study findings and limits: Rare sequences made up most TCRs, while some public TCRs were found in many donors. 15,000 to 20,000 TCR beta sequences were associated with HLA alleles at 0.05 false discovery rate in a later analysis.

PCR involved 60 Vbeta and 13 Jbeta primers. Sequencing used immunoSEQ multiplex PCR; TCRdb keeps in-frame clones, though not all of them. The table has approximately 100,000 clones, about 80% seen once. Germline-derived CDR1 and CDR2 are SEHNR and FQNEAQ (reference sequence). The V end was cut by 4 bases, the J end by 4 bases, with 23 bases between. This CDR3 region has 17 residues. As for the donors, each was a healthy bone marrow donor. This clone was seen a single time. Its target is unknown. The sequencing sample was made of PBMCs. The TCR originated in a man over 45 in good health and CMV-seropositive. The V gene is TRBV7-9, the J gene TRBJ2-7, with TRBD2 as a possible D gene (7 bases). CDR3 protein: CASSWSGGGVRSYEQYF. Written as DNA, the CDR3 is TGTGCCAGCAGCTGGTCAGGAGGGGGGGTGCGGTCGTACGAGCAGTACTTC.